The clone carrying this T cell receptor (beta chain) was seen just once. The antigen is undetermined. Assay used: immunoSEQ multiplex PCR; TCRdb lists only in-frame clones, some missing. Altogether roughly 98,000 clones are present, about 88% being singletons, with the ten largest covering 12% to 15%. These data come from a study of T cell responses to AZD1222 COVID-19 vaccine. Whole-study results and caveats: Donors skewed white British and female; clonal diversity was possibly underestimated. Targeting of unmutated variant regions was reportedly seen in nearly half of spike-specific TCRs.

The CDR3 length is 16 residues. Second-dose recipients at about 4 or about 12 weeks were treated as one pooled group. V and J are TRBV21-1 and TRBJ1-2. TRBV21-1 corresponds to a pseudogene. The sample here was peripheral blood, taken 28 days after the second AZD1222 dose. This receptor was obtained from an adult who received the AZD1222 COVID-19 vaccine. CDR3 protein: CASSPRWDRLKYGYTF. CDR3 sequence (DNA): TGTGCCAGCAGCCCTCGATGGGACCGCTTGAAATATGGCTACACCTTC.